The 9 T cell receptor beta chains in this list originate from one sample, sequenced in a study of cytomegalovirus exposure and HLA in healthy donors. 60 Vbeta and 13 Jbeta primers were used in PCR. Sequencing used immunoSEQ multiplex PCR; TCRdb keeps in-frame clones, though not all of them. The sample holds approximately 160,000 clones, around 80% seen once. The sample consisted of PBMCs. All receptors derive from a woman younger than 30 in good health and CMV-seronegative.

The chain recombines TRBV28 with TRBJ1-6, with D possibly matching TRBD1 (5 bases). V lost 3 bases, J lost 8 bases, and 14 bases lay in between. The CDR3 runs to 15 residues. Germline V CDR1 and CDR2: MDHEN, SYDVKM. In DNA, the CDR3 is TGTGCCAGCAGTTTTCCCGACAGTAGGCATTCACCCCTCCACTTT. It codes for CASSFPDSRHSPLHF.

This clone was seen a handful of times. CDR3 nucleotide sequence: TGTGCCAGCAGTTTATTGCGACAGACGGCCGGAAACACCATATATTTT. Translated, it gives CASSLLRQTAGNTIYF. J is TRBJ1-3 and V is TRBV28; possible D gene TRBD1, 5 bases. V dropped 1 base and J dropped 4 bases, with 14 bases sitting between them. The CDR3 length is 16 residues. Germline CDR1 MDHEN, CDR2 SYDVKM.

This clone was observed a single time. The J gene is TRBJ1-1, the V gene TRBV28, with D tentatively TRBD1 (6 bases). Germline V gene lookup returns CDR1 MDHEN and CDR2 SYDVKM. This CDR3 is built from 14 residues. In nucleotides, the CDR3 is TGTGTCGCGGGGGCCGGTCCCACCCAGACTGAAGCTTTCTTT. Translation: CVAGAGPTQTEAFF. Based on the CDR3 plus reference TRBV28 and TRBJ1-1, the full variable domain is DVKVTQSSRYLVKRTGEKVFLECVQDMDHENMFWYRQDPGLGLRLIYFSYDVKMKEKGDIPEGYSVSREKKERFSLILESASTNQTSMYLCVAGAGPTQTEAFFGQGTRLTVV.

This clone was counted ten times or more. This chain links TRBV5-6 with TRBJ2-2, with 10 bases aligning to TRBD1. This CDR3 has 14 amino acids. CDR1 and CDR2 from the germline V gene are SGHDT and YYEEEE. V lost 7 bases, J lost 4 bases, and 4 bases stayed unmatched. DNA for the CDR3: TGTGCCAGCGGGGGGACAGGGGTCACCGGGGAGCTGTTTTTT. It is translated as CASGGTGVTGELFF.

Points on this clone: The germline gene is not matched at one end of the junction; a read error may be the cause. J is TRBJ2-7 and V is TRBV2; a weak D match, TRBD1 (6 bases). In germline, CDR1 is SNHLY, CDR2 FYNNEI. The CDR3 length is 15 residues. CDR3 sequence: CASNRSKSQARGSHF. Here the CDR3 DNA reads TGTGCCAGCAACAGGAGTAAGAGCCAGGCCAGGGGATCCCACTTC. Together with reference TRBV2 and TRBJ2-7, the CDR3 gives the full variable domain: EPEVTQTPSHQVTQMGQEVILRCVPISNHLYFYWYRQILGQKVEFLVSFYNNEISEKSEIFDDQFSVERPDGSNFTLKIRSTKLEDSAMYFCASNRSKSQARGSHFGPGTRLTVT.

This clone was observed a handful of times. V usage is TRBV23-1 and J usage is TRBJ2-7, with TRBD1 matching over 8 bases. TRBV23-1 is treated as an ORF (open reading frame) with a function not yet certain. V lost 5 bases, J lost 0 bases, and 12 bases stayed unmatched. The CDR3 runs 17 residues. Here the CDR3 reads CASSSIPLTGDSYEQYF. CDR3 nucleotide sequence: TGCGCCAGCAGTTCAATCCCCCTGACAGGGGACTCCTACGAGCAGTACTTC.

This sequence joins TRBV7-2 and TRBJ1-4; D is unresolved. V was clipped by 0 bases and J by 0 bases, with 8 bases between them. In germline, CDR1 is SGHTA, CDR2 FQGNSA. CDR3 length equals 16 residues. The CDR3 DNA reads as TGTGCCAGCAGCTTAGCAGGAGTGTCAACTAATGAAAAACTGTTTTTT. Translated, it gives CASSLAGVSTNEKLFF.

The chain couples TRBV29-1 to TRBJ2-3; 7 bases match TRBD2. Germline loops: CDR1 SQVTM, CDR2 ANQGSEA. The CDR3 is made up of 12 amino acids. The DNA of the CDR3 is TGCACCGTAGGACTAGTCACAGATACGCAGTATTTT. Its protein product is CTVGLVTDTQYF.

This chain uses TRBV21-1 with TRBJ2-2; TRBD2 reflects the table's D call only, with no check against the DNA. TRBV21-1 represents a pseudogene. This CDR3 contains 17 residues. The chain's CDR3 is CASSKRVAGGGTGELFF. Written as DNA, the CDR3 is TGTGCCAGCAGCAAAAGGGTAGCGGGAGGGGGGACCGGGGAGCTGTTTTTT.